This T cell receptor beta chain comes out of a study of cytomegalovirus exposure and HLA in healthy donors. Primers: 60 Vbeta forward and 13 Jbeta reverse. Profiling relied on immunoSEQ multiplex PCR, and the TCRdb table lists in-frame clones only, not all of them. The sample carries around 150,000 clones, 85% to 90% recorded once. CDR1 is SGHTA and CDR2 is FQGNSA in the germline V gene. CDR3 length equals 14 residues. The sample consisted of PBMCs. The gene calls are TRBV7-2 and TRBJ2-5, with 7 bases that match TRBD2. The last part of the DNA fits TRBJ2-7 better; the J call may be wrong. The sequence derives from a woman aged 25 to 39 in good health and CMV-seronegative. This CDR3 is CASSLLGGNYEQYF. CDR3 sequence (DNA): TGTGCCAGCAGCTTACTGGGAGGGAACTACGAGCAGTACTTC.